Below, 31 T cell receptor beta chains from the same sample are listed, as sequenced in a study of CD8+CD57+ T cells in acquired aplastic anemia. Profiling of TCR beta VDJ combinations and CDR3 sequences used genomic DNA as template. Each CDR3 protein gets one entry after TCRdb re-called the reads with MiXCR. Here the sample spans 250,000 to 300,000 distinct CDR3 sequences, 50% to 70% being singletons. What was sequenced was sorted CD4+, CD8+, or CD8+CD57+ T cells (not recorded which) from PBMCs. These receptors were obtained from a human donor with severe aplastic anemia or a healthy control (not recorded which).

This clonotype was counted between two and nine times. The chain combines TRBV7-9 with TRBJ1-1; D is unclear. The CDR3 totals 12 residues. In germline, CDR1 is SEHNR, CDR2 FQNEAQ (reference sequence). Trimming removed 7 bases from V and 1 base from J, with 7 bases in between. In nucleotides, the CDR3 is TGTGCCAGCATCGTGGGGAACACTGAAGCTTTCTTT. As protein: CASIVGNTEAFF.

This clonotype was observed at least ten times. The genes are TRBV12-5 and TRBJ2-3; 7 bases are a match to TRBD2. Germline V gene data show CDR1 as LGHNT and CDR2 as FRNRAP. This CDR3 comprises 15 residues. J gave up 1 base and V 4 bases, and 5 bases lay outside the gene matches. The CDR3 loop is CASGWGGTGTDTQYF. CDR3 in DNA: TGTGCTAGTGGTTGGGGGGGTACAGGCACAGATACGCAGTATTTT.

This clonotype showed up many times. This sequence joins TRBV6-6 and TRBJ2-7; D perhaps matches TRBD1 (6 bases). This CDR3 spans 14 amino acids. CDR1 MNHNY and CDR2 SVGAGI come from the germline V gene (reference sequence). V was trimmed by 6 bases and J by 0 bases, leaving 12 bases between them. In DNA, the CDR3 is TGTGCCAGCAGCTTGGACAGAACCTCCTACGAGCAGTACTTC. Amino acids: CASSLDRTSYEQYF.

CDR3: CASSRGGSGADTQYF. In nucleotides, the CDR3 is TGCGCCAGCAGCCGAGGGGGTAGCGGGGCAGATACGCAGTATTTT. The chain joins TRBV5-1 to TRBJ2-3; 8 positions agree with TRBD2. Trimming cost V 4 bases and J 4 bases; bases outside gene matches: 8. This CDR3 comprises 15 residues. Germline CDR1 reads SGHRS; CDR2 reads YFSETQ. Together with reference TRBV5-1 and TRBJ2-3, the CDR3 gives the full variable domain: KAGVTQTPRYLIKTRGQQVTLSCSPISGHRSVSWYQQTPGQGLQFLFEYFSETQRNKGNFPGRFSGRQFSNSRSEMNVSTLELGDSALYLCASSRGGSGADTQYFGPGTRLTVL.

This chain uses TRBV25-1 with TRBJ1-6; 9 bases agree with TRBD1. The V segment lost 8 bases and the J segment 7 bases; nucleotides outside the gene matches: 3. Per germline, CDR1 MGHDK and CDR2 SYGVNS. The CDR3 is 13 amino acids. CDR3 coding DNA: TGTGCCAGCGCTGGGACAGGGAATTCACCCCTCCACTTT. Encoded protein: CASAGTGNSPLHF.

The sample holds one count of this clonotype. The genes are TRBV29-1 and TRBJ1-1, with D uncertain. From germline, CDR1 is SQVTM and CDR2 ANQGSEA. The germline V and J ends were trimmed by 3 bases and 1 base, with 9 bases remaining between them. This CDR3 contains 13 residues. The CDR3, as DNA: TGCAGCGTTGATCGGGCCACGAACACTGAAGCTTTCTTT. It encodes CSVDRATNTEAFF.

The V call is TRBV2, the J call TRBJ1-5; 7 bases are a match to TRBD1. CDR1 and CDR2 (germline): SNHLY, FYNNEI. The CDR3 has 14 residues. V gave up 7 bases and J gave up 2 bases; unmatched junction bases: 5. CDR3 region: CASTPDRGNQPQHF. The CDR3, as DNA: TGTGCCAGCACCCCAGACAGGGGCAATCAGCCCCAGCATTTT.

This clonotype appeared many times. J is TRBJ2-3 and V is TRBV6-5; D possibly uses TRBD1 or TRBD2 (5 bases each). CDR1 MNHEY and CDR2 SVGAGI come from the germline V gene. Trimming removed 2 bases at V and 14 bases at J, with 17 bases between. The CDR3 sequence is 13 residues long. The CDR3 sequence: CASSYDEGIKRYF. The DNA for the CDR3 is TGTGCCAGCAGTTACGATGAGGGGATTAAAAGGTATTTT.

The rearrangement uses TRBV10-3 and TRBJ2-3, with 10 bases aligning to TRBD2. Per the germline V gene, CDR1 is ENHRY and CDR2 is SYGVKD. This CDR3 has 16 amino acids. V shed 3 bases and J 1 base; nucleotides not matched to a gene: 4. Here the CDR3 DNA reads TGTGCCATCAGTGAATTAGCGGGGGGACGCACAGATACGCAGTATTTT. Translation: CAISELAGGRTDTQYF.

This clonotype was seen more than once but under ten times. The chain has TRBV2 and TRBJ1-1; D gene unclear. The V gene's germline CDR1 is SNHLY and CDR2 FYNNEI. Trimming pared 2 bases from V and 11 bases from J, leaving 21 bases between. This CDR3 is 15 amino acids long. The CDR3 DNA is TGTGCCAGCAGTGAACGCCTTCGGGCAGGCCTTCGGGCTTTCTTT. Protein: CASSERLRAGLRAFF.

The V and J genes are TRBV19 and TRBJ1-1; D not certain. Deletions cut 5 bases from V and 0 bases from J, with 7 bases between. Germline CDR1 LNHDA, CDR2 SQIVND (reference sequence). The CDR3 is made up of 13 amino acids. In DNA form, the CDR3 reads TGTGCCAGTAGTCCATCGCTGAACACTGAAGCTTTCTTT. The encoded protein is CASSPSLNTEAFF.

By share, this clonotype ranks as medium-sized. This sequence joins TRBV7-6 and TRBJ2-7; tentatively, D is TRBD2 (5 bases). CDR1 is SGHVS, CDR2 FNYEAQ, per germline. Trimming cost V 5 bases and J 7 bases, with 12 bases left between them. The CDR3 consists of 12 residues. CDR3: CASSPGVGEQYF. The DNA for the CDR3 is TGTGCCAGCAGCCCCGGGGTGGGAGAGCAGTACTTC.

This clonotype was observed many times. The chain is built from TRBV11-2 and TRBJ1-2, with 11 bases matching TRBD1. V was clipped by 7 bases and J by 14 bases; unmatched bases: 6. CDR1 and CDR2 from the germline V gene are SGHAT and FQNNGV. This CDR3 comprises 11 residues. The CDR3 DNA sequence: TGTGCCAGCACGGACAGGGGGCCTTTTACCTTC. This gives the protein CASTDRGPFTF. The complete variable domain, with remaining parts taken from reference TRBV11-2 and TRBJ1-2, reads EAGVAQSPRYKIIEKRQSVAFWCNPISGHATLYWYQQILGQGPKLLIQFQNNGVVDDSQLPKDRFSAERLKGVDSTLKIQPAKLEDSAVYLCASTDRGPFTFGSGTRLTVV.

This clonotype came up once. This chain joins TRBV7-8 and TRBJ1-4; a possible D gene is TRBD1 (6 bases). CDR1 SGHVS and CDR2 FQNEAQ come from the germline V gene. V lost 4 bases to trimming and J lost 5 bases, with 14 bases between them. The CDR3 has 15 residues. The CDR3 loop is CASSSRTAWNEKLFF. In nucleotides, the CDR3 is TGTGCCAGCAGCTCCAGGACAGCTTGGAATGAAAAACTGTTTTTT.

Of note for this clonotype: This is likely a read error, given that the CDR3 carries no conserved phenylalanine or tryptophan at its end. Here the CDR3 DNA reads TGTGCCAGCAGCCAAGATAATCAGGGGACCTACGAGCAGTACTTA. As protein: CASSQDNQGTYEQYL. The V gene is TRBV9, the J gene TRBJ2-7, with TRBD1 as a possible D gene (6 bases). Looked up from germline, CDR1 is SGDLS and CDR2 is YYNGEE. V dropped 4 bases and J dropped 2 bases, with 16 bases sitting between them. The CDR3 is 15 amino acids.

The rearrangement links TRBV7-2 to TRBJ1-5; the match to TRBD1 covers 12 bases. This CDR3 has 19 amino acids. The V segment lost 4 bases and the J segment 1 base; nucleotides outside the gene matches: 11. Germline loops: CDR1 SGHTA, CDR2 FQGNSA. The CDR3 nucleotides are TGTGCCAGCAGCTCCCTTCGGGGACAGGGGGCAGGAAGCAATCAGCCCCAGCATTTT. The encoded protein is CASSSLRGQGAGSNQPQHF.

This chain joins TRBV19 and TRBJ1-1; D not resolved. This CDR3 has 11 residues. Trimming removed 7 bases from V and 7 bases from J, with 10 bases in between. Per the germline V gene, CDR1 is LNHDA and CDR2 is SQIVND (reference sequence). The DNA for the CDR3 is TGTGCCAGTACCGGACTGGGTGAAGCTTTCTTT. This translates into CASTGLGEAFF.

The V gene is TRBV9, the J gene TRBJ2-7; D remains ambiguous. V lost 3 bases and J lost 3, with 13 bases in between. The germline V gene encodes CDR1 SGDLS and CDR2 YYNGEE. The CDR3 is 14 amino acids. The CDR3 DNA sequence: TGTGCCAGCAGCGCGGCCCCGCTCGGCTACGAGCAGTACTTC. Residues: CASSAAPLGYEQYF.

This clonotype was found once. The genes are TRBV11-3 and TRBJ2-7, with unresolved D. The CDR3 is made up of 12 amino acids. V lost 7 bases to trimming and J lost 6 bases, with 13 bases between them. In germline, CDR1 is SGHNT, CDR2 YENEEA. The CDR3 sequence is CASTLVVGEQYF. In DNA form, the CDR3 reads TGTGCCAGCACGCTAGTCGTCGGCGAGCAGTACTTC.

The sample holds many counts of this clonotype. This chain links TRBV11-2 with TRBJ2-3; D may be TRBD2 (7 bases). V gave up 4 bases and J gave up 5 bases, with 16 bases separating them. The V gene's germline CDR1 is SGHAT and CDR2 FQNNGV. The CDR3 spans 15 residues. Written as DNA, the CDR3 is TGTGCCAGCAGCTCGAGAGGGGGGGCCGGAGATACGCAGTATTTT. Amino acid sequence: CASSSRGGAGDTQYF. Drawing the rest from reference TRBV11-2 and TRBJ2-3, the complete variable domain is EAGVAQSPRYKIIEKRQSVAFWCNPISGHATLYWYQQILGQGPKLLIQFQNNGVVDDSQLPKDRFSAERLKGVDSTLKIQPAKLEDSAVYLCASSSRGGAGDTQYFGPGTRLTVL.

This chain links TRBV19 with TRBJ2-7; TRBD1 aligns across 9 bases. This CDR3 contains 13 residues. The V gene's germline CDR1 is LNHDA and CDR2 SQIVND (reference sequence). Losses at the gene ends were 6 bases for V and 5 bases for J; bases not matched to a gene: 5. The chain's CDR3 is CASSMDRGNEQYF. The DNA for the CDR3 is TGTGCCAGTAGCATGGACAGGGGCAACGAGCAGTACTTC.

The rearrangement uses TRBV7-8 and TRBJ1-3; D gene uncertain. There are 14 residues in the CDR3. Germline CDR1 and CDR2: SGHVS and FQNEAQ. Trimming removed 9 bases at V and 4 bases at J, with 16 bases between. CDR3: CASLGSAWGNTIYF. CDR3 in DNA: TGTGCCAGTTTAGGGTCTGCGTGGGGAAACACCATATATTTT.

This clonotype was counted ten times or more. The rearrangement links TRBV2 to TRBJ2-3; TRBD1 matches 9 bases. The CDR3 extends over 12 amino acids. The V gene end was trimmed by 8 bases and the J gene end by 14 bases; junction bases not matched to a gene: 11. Looked up from germline, CDR1 is SNHLY and CDR2 is FYNNEI. This CDR3 is CASGPGTGSPYF. The CDR3, as DNA: TGTGCCAGCGGACCGGGGACAGGGTCTCCGTATTTT.

This clonotype appeared a few times. The rearrangement uses TRBV10-3 and TRBJ2-3, with 8 bases identical to TRBD1. The CDR3 loop spans 17 amino acids. CDR1 is ENHRY and CDR2 is SYGVKD in the germline V gene. Germline trimming cut 7 bases from V and 2 bases from J; bases unmatched to any gene: 14. CDR3 coding DNA: TGTGCCATCAATGCGGCGCATTCGGGACAGGTCACAGATACGCAGTATTTT. Protein product: CAINAAHSGQVTDTQYF.

The genes are TRBV5-1 and TRBJ2-1, with 7 positions matching TRBD1. V lost 0 bases to trimming and J lost 5 bases; unmatched junction nucleotides: 5. In germline, CDR1 is SGHRS, CDR2 YFSETQ. The CDR3 consists of 15 residues. CDR3 nucleotides: TGCGCCAGCAGCTTGGGACAGGGATCACACAATGAGCAGTTCTTC. Translation: CASSLGQGSHNEQFF.

This clonotype came up once. For the CDR3, the DNA is TGTGCCAGCAGCTTAGAGGGACTTTACACAGATACGCAGTATTTT. The encoded protein is CASSLEGLYTDTQYF. The chain uses TRBV7-9 and TRBJ2-3, with D tentatively TRBD2 (6 bases). Trimming removed 1 base at V and 2 bases at J, with 10 bases between. Germline V CDR1 and CDR2: SEHNR, FQNEAQ (reference sequence). The CDR3 covers 15 residues.

The genes are TRBV7-9 and TRBJ1-6, with D possibly being TRBD1 (5 bases). CDR3 length: 12 residues. CDR1 is SEHNR, CDR2 FQNEAQ, per germline (reference sequence). V shed 5 bases and J shed 10 bases, with 9 bases lying between them. The CDR3 spells CASSSDSSPLHF. The CDR3 DNA sequence: TGTGCCAGCAGCAGCGACAGCTCACCCCTCCACTTT.

CDR3 region: CASSRGGWDTGELFF. CDR3 DNA: TGTGCCAGCAGCCGGGGGGGCTGGGACACCGGGGAGCTGTTTTTT. The chain links TRBV7-2 to TRBJ2-2; 8 nucleotides agree with TRBD2. The junction had 5 bases not matched to a gene; V was cut back by 5 bases and J by 3 bases. CDR3 size: 15 residues. CDR1 and CDR2 (germline): SGHTA, FQGNSA. Supplemented by reference TRBV7-2 and TRBJ2-2, the full variable domain reads GAGVSQSPSNKVTEKGKDVELRCDPISGHTALYWYRQSLGQGLEFLIYFQGNSAPDKSGLPSDRFSAERTGGSVSTLTIQRTQQEDSAVYLCASSRGGWDTGELFFGEGSRLTVL.

V and J are TRBV9 and TRBJ2-7; TRBD2 matches 11 bases. The trim removed 3 bases at V and 0 bases at J, leaving 5 bases unmatched. Germline V gene lookup returns CDR1 SGDLS and CDR2 YYNGEE. The CDR3 loop spans 16 amino acids. The chain's CDR3 is CASSAVGTSGSYEQYF. The CDR3 nucleotides are TGTGCCAGCAGCGCCGTAGGGACTAGCGGCTCCTACGAGCAGTACTTC. The full variable domain, completed using reference TRBV9 and TRBJ2-7, is DSGVTQTPKHLITATGQRVTLRCSPRSGDLSVYWYQQSLDQGLQFLIQYYNGEERAKGNILERFSAQQFPDLHSELNLSSLELGDSALYFCASSAVGTSGSYEQYFGPGTRLTVT.

The V gene is TRBV25-1, the J gene TRBJ1-2; no reliable D call. The germline CDR1 and CDR2 sequences are MGHDK and SYGVNS. This CDR3 has 16 residues. Trimming took 3 bases from V and 6 from J, leaving 20 bases between them. CDR3 coding DNA: TGTGCCAGCAGTGAGGCGTTAGGAGACATTGGAAATGGCTACACCTTC. Amino acids: CASSEALGDIGNGYTF.

This chain joins TRBV29-1 and TRBJ2-6; the D gene is possibly TRBD1 (5 bases). The CDR3 is 15 amino acids. Between the trimmed V and J ends, which lost 5 bases and 5 bases, there was a span of 16 bases. In germline, CDR1 is SQVTM, CDR2 ANQGSEA. CDR3 sequence: CSVIQDSWRANVLTF. The CDR3, as DNA: TGCAGCGTTATACAGGATTCCTGGAGGGCCAACGTCCTGACTTTC.